One sample yielded the 19 T cell receptor beta chains listed below, sequenced in a study of regulatory T cells in long-lasting Graves disease. According to the study, TCR beta libraries were built with iRepertoire HTBI primers and CDR3-region Arm-PCR. MiXCR was run by TCRdb on the multiplex PCR reads, yielding one entry per CDR3 protein. The sample holds 300,000 to 400,000 distinct CDR3 sequences, over 15% seen once. Time point indicated: newly diagnosed GD, antithyroid drugs for less than 3 months. Making the TCR library involved RNA that had been extracted from PBMCs. A further study also used this sample, focusing on T cells in Graves' hyperthyroidism and ophthalmopathy.

Sample: peripheral blood mononuclear cells (PBMCs), taken at new diagnosis, from a patient treated with antithyroid drugs. All receptors come from a man aged 35-49 years with Graves disease.

This clonotype appeared many times. This sequence joins TRBV2 and TRBJ2-5; possibly TRBD1 for D (6 bases). The ends were cut back, 4 bases at V and 3 bases at J, with 15 bases in the middle. The CDR3 length is 15 residues. CDR1 and CDR2 (germline): SNHLY, FYNNEI. CDR3 amino acids: CASSAEQGSEETQYF. In nucleotides, the CDR3 is TGTGCCAGCAGTGCCGAACAGGGATCCGAAGAGACCCAGTACTTC.

This clonotype was seen at least ten times. V usage is TRBV18 and J usage is TRBJ2-1; TRBD1 agrees at 7 bases. CDR1 is KGHSH and CDR2 is LQKENI in the germline V gene. CDR3 length equals 14 residues. V shed 4 bases and J 4 bases; nucleotides not matched to a gene: 4. CDR3 coding DNA: TGTGCCAGCTCACGCCCGGGACAGTACAATGAGCAGTTCTTC. Encoded protein: CASSRPGQYNEQFF.

CDR3 in amino acids: CSGQRYGYGYTF. Written as DNA, the CDR3 is TGCAGTGGGCAGAGGTACGGCTATGGCTACACCTTC. V and J are TRBV20-1 and TRBJ1-2; D unresolved. Germline V gives CDR1 DFQATT, CDR2 SNEGSKA (reference sequence). This CDR3 has 12 residues. Deletions cut 7 bases from V and 4 bases from J, with 13 bases between.

This rearrangement joins TRBV20-1 to TRBJ1-4, with D tentatively TRBD1 (5 bases). Trimming cost V 0 bases and J 7 bases, with 9 bases left between them. The length of the CDR3 is 13 residues. Germline V gene sequence: CDR1 DFQATT, CDR2 SNEGSKA (reference sequence). The CDR3 DNA reads TGCAGTGCTAGAGATGGTAGGGGTGAAAAACTGTTTTTT. As protein: CSARDGRGEKLFF.

This clonotype was detected ten times or more. V gene TRBV10-1 combines with J gene TRBJ2-1; D remains unclear. Trimming pared 11 bases from V and 7 bases from J, leaving 6 bases between. The CDR3 covers 9 residues. CDR1 is WNHNN, CDR2 SYGVQD, per germline (reference sequence). This CDR3 reads CARWNEQFF. DNA of the CDR3: TGCGCCCGGTGGAATGAGCAGTTCTTC.

V is TRBV5-5 and J is TRBJ2-2; 11 bases match TRBD1. V gave up 4 bases and J gave up 6 bases; unmatched junction bases: 5. Germline V gene data show CDR1 as SGHKS and CDR2 as YYEKEE (reference sequence). This CDR3 region has 15 residues. The CDR3 loop is CASSEGQGDPGELFF. The DNA of the CDR3 is TGTGCCAGCAGCGAGGGACAGGGGGATCCCGGGGAGCTGTTTTTT.

This clonotype has only a few counts. The V gene is TRBV29-1, the J gene TRBJ2-7; 8 positions agree with TRBD1. This CDR3 is built from 13 residues. The V segment lost 4 bases and the J segment 4 bases; nucleotides outside the gene matches: 6. Germline CDR1 and CDR2: SQVTM and ANQGSEA. In DNA, the CDR3 is TGCAGCGTTGGGACAGGGTACATGTACGAGCAGTACTTC. Residues: CSVGTGYMYEQYF.

Ten or more counts support this clonotype. This chain links TRBV2 with TRBJ1-1; D is unclear. Germline CDR1 and CDR2: SNHLY and FYNNEI. The CDR3 has 14 residues. V lost 6 bases, J lost 5 bases, and 16 bases lay in between. CDR3 sequence: CASRKEGSSTEAFF. CDR3 in DNA: TGTGCCAGCAGAAAAGAGGGTTCTAGTACTGAAGCTTTCTTT.

This clonotype showed up many times. The V and J genes are TRBV7-2 and TRBJ2-1; 7 nucleotides match TRBD2. V lost 7 bases to trimming and J lost 0 bases; unmatched junction nucleotides: 3. Germline V gives CDR1 SGHTA, CDR2 FQGNSA. This CDR3 is 14 amino acids long. This CDR3 reads CASIGGGSYNEQFF. CDR3 DNA sequence: TGTGCCAGCATCGGCGGGGGCTCCTACAATGAGCAGTTCTTC. The full variable domain, rest sourced from reference TRBV7-2 and TRBJ2-1, is GAGVSQSPSNKVTEKGKDVELRCDPISGHTALYWYRQSLGQGLEFLIYFQGNSAPDKSGLPSDRFSAERTGGSVSTLTIQRTQQEDSAVYLCASIGGGSYNEQFFGPGTRLTVL.

This clonotype was recorded at least ten times. The J gene is TRBJ1-1, the V gene TRBV27; maybe TRBD1 (6 bases). V lost 6 bases, J lost 11 bases, and 13 bases lay in between. The CDR3 contains 11 residues. Germline V lookup: CDR1 MNHEY, CDR2 SMNVEV (reference sequence). The CDR3 loop is CASSRGGRAFF. DNA for the CDR3: TGTGCCAGCAGCCGTGGGGGGCGTGCTTTCTTT.

This clonotype appeared many times. This rearrangement joins TRBV30 to TRBJ2-3; 11 nucleotides match TRBD2. The CDR3 totals 13 residues. CDR1 is GTSNPN, CDR2 SVGIG, per germline (reference sequence). V lost 5 bases to trimming and J lost 11 bases; unmatched junction nucleotides: 9. Here the CDR3 DNA reads TGTGCCTGGGGGACTAGCGGCGCCTCGGGGCAGTATTTT. Translated, it gives CAWGTSGASGQYF.

This clonotype was seen repeatedly, ten times or more. The rearrangement links TRBV27 to TRBJ2-1; 15 nucleotides agree with TRBD2. Germline trimming cut 3 bases from V and 9 bases from J; bases unmatched to any gene: 6. From germline, CDR1 is MNHEY and CDR2 SMNVEV (reference sequence). The CDR3 extends over 16 amino acids. CDR3 coding DNA: TGTGCCAGCAGTTTCCCCGGGACTAGCGGGGGGAGTGAGCAGTTCTTC. Its protein is CASSFPGTSGGSEQFF.

Regarding this clonotype: Since a much larger clone is just one base distant, this may be a read error. Lacking the conserved final phenylalanine or tryptophan, this CDR3 likely reflects a read error. The chain employs TRBV9 and TRBJ1-5; TRBD1 matches at 9 bases. Losses at the gene ends were 5 bases for V and 4 bases for J; bases not matched to a gene: 7. Looked up from germline, CDR1 is SGDLS and CDR2 is YYNGEE. CDR3 length: 15 residues. CDR3 nucleotide sequence: TGTGCCAGCAGTCCCATTGGACAGGGGAATCAGCCCCAGCATCTT. It is translated as CASSPIGQGNQPQHL.

The CDR3 DNA reads TGTGCCAGTAGTATAGGGGGAGGTGTCTCCGGGGAGCTGTTTTTT. The encoded protein is CASSIGGGVSGELFF. The chain employs TRBV19 and TRBJ2-2, with D perhaps matching TRBD2 (6 bases). CDR1 and CDR2 (germline): LNHDA, SQIVND (reference sequence). Trimming cost V 1 base and J 6 bases, with 12 bases left between them. The CDR3 contains 15 residues.

The CDR3 spells CATSARGWDSGWGNEQFF. The CDR3 DNA is TGTGCCACCAGTGCCCGGGGGTGGGACAGTGGTTGGGGGAATGAGCAGTTCTTC. The V gene is TRBV24-1, the J gene TRBJ2-1; D might be TRBD1 (7 bases). This CDR3 spans 18 amino acids. The germline gives CDR1 KGHDR, CDR2 SFDVKD. The germline V and J ends were trimmed by 5 bases and 7 bases, with 26 bases remaining between them.

This clonotype appeared many times. The J gene is TRBJ2-5, the V gene TRBV2; D is perhaps TRBD2 (6 bases). This CDR3 has 15 amino acids. The germline CDR1 and CDR2 sequences are SNHLY and FYNNEI. V was cut by 10 bases and J by 1 base, with 19 bases left in between. Here the CDR3 reads CANQFRSGGQETQYF. The CDR3 nucleotides are TGTGCCAACCAGTTCCGGTCCGGGGGCCAAGAGACCCAGTACTTC.

About this clonotype itself: Given a much more abundant clone one base away, this may be a read error. J is TRBJ2-5 and V is TRBV5-4; TRBD1 matches at 7 bases. The V and J ends lost 4 bases and 4 bases, in that order; junction bases with no gene match: 4. Germline CDR1 and CDR2: SGHNT and YYREEE (reference sequence). The CDR3 has 13 amino acids. CDR3 DNA sequence: TGTGCCAGCAGCGACAGGGATGGAGAGACCCAGTACTTC. Translated, it gives CASSDRDGETQYF. Full variable domain (missing parts from reference TRBV5-4 and TRBJ2-5): ETGVTQSPTHLIKTRGQQVTLRCSSQSGHNTVSWYQQALGQGPQFIFQYYREEENGRGNFPPRFSGLQFPNYSSELNVNALELDDSALYLCASSDRDGETQYFGPGTRLLVL.

The chain has TRBV28 and TRBJ2-3; D gene uncertain. V lost 6 bases and J lost 2, with 0 bases in between. CDR1 MDHEN and CDR2 SYDVKM come from the germline V gene. CDR3 length: 10 residues. CDR3 DNA: TGTGCCAGCAGCACAGATACGCAGTATTTT. Translation gives CASSTDTQYF.

This clonotype was found many times. The rearrangement uses TRBV20-1 and TRBJ2-3; 8 positions agree with TRBD1. From germline, CDR1 is DFQATT and CDR2 SNEGSKA (reference sequence). The V gene end was trimmed by 0 bases and the J gene end by 1 base; junction bases not matched to a gene: 0. The CDR3 runs to 14 residues. In DNA, the CDR3 is TGCAGTGCTAGAGACAGGGGGCGCACAGATACGCAGTATTTT. It translates to CSARDRGRTDTQYF.